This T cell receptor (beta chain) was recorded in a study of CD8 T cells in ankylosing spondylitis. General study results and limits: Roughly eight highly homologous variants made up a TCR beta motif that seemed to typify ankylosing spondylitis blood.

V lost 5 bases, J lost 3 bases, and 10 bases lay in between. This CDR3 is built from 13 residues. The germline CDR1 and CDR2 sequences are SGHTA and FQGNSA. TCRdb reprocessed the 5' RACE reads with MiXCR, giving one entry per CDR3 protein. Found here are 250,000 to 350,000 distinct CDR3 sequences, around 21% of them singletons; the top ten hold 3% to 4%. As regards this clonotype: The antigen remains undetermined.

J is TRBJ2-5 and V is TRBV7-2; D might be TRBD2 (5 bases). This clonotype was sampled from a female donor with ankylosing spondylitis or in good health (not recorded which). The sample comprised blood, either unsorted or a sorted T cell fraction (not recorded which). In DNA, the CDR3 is TGTGCCAGCAGCGCCGCGAGGGAAGAGACCCAGTACTTC. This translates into CASSAAREETQYF.